Listed below are T cell receptor beta chains from one sample, sequenced in a study of blood T cell repertoires in COVID-19. This table comes from immunoSEQ multiplex PCR, and its TCRdb copy is limited to in-frame clones, with some not included. The table lists about 280,000 clones, 87% of them singletons, with approximately 6% in the top ten. The sample taken for sequencing was PBMCs or T cells enriched from blood (not recorded which). The receptors shown here come from a woman in her thirties or forties who had recovered from COVID-19. Each CDR3 is given with its conserved first and last residue. Each record gives: V gene, J gene, CDR3 length, clone size, D gene, CDR3 protein, CDR3 DNA. D genes are given only for firm matches. Clone size is stated in some rows and not others, as once, few, many or a class when expanded.

>TRBV2|TRBJ2-1|14|few|TRBD2
CASRETGLAEEQFF
TGTGCCAGCAGGGAGACGGGACTAGCGGAAGAGCAGTTCTTC
>TRBV20-1|TRBJ2-7|13|-|TRBD2
CSASSSGMDEQYF
TGCAGTGCTAGTTCTAGCGGGATGGACGAGCAGTACTTC
>TRBV28|TRBJ1-2|17|few|TRBD1
CASSLYGQGASNYGYTF
TGTGCCAGCAGTTTATATGGACAGGGGGCTTCTAACTATGGCTACACCTTC
>TRBV7-3|TRBJ2-3|14|-|TRBD2
CASSSLGGEDTQYF
TGTGCCAGCAGCTCCCTCGGGGGGGAAGATACGCAGTATTTT
>TRBV30|TRBJ1-2|15|-|-
CAWSVLAGVHYGYTF
TGTGCCTGGAGTGTACTGGCAGGGGTGCACTATGGCTACACCTTC
>TRBV30|TRBJ2-5|15|-|TRBD2
CAWSTREGLGETQYF
TGTGCCTGGAGTACGCGGGAGGGCCTTGGGGAGACCCAGTACTTC
>TRBV6-6|TRBJ1-1|14|-|TRBD1
CASSYLGQDTEAFF
TGTGCCAGCAGTTACCTGGGACAGGACACTGAAGCTTTCTTT
>TRBV27|TRBJ2-7|15|-|TRBD1
CASSTDRDRGYEQYF
TGTGCCAGTTCCACGGACCGGGACAGGGGCTACGAGCAGTACTTC
>TRBV2|TRBJ2-7|14|-|-
CASRGSSAAYEQYF
TGTGCCAGCAGGGGTTCTAGCGCGGCCTACGAGCAGTACTTC
>TRBV7-2|TRBJ1-6|14|-|-
CASSSHRTDSPLHF
TGTGCCAGCAGCTCCCACAGGACGGATTCACCCCTCCACTTT
>TRBV19|TRBJ1-3|13|-|-
CASTRGTGNTIYF
TGTGCCAGTACTCGAGGGACAGGAAACACCATATATTTT
>TRBV6-2/TRBV6-3|TRBJ2-2|13|-|-
CASSVLIAGELFF
TGTGCCAGCAGTGTCCTAATTGCCGGGGAGCTGTTTTTT
>TRBV7-2|TRBJ1-1|14|-|-
CASSLAGLNTEAFF
TGTGCCAGCAGCTTAGCGGGCTTGAACACTGAAGCTTTCTTT
>TRBV5-1|TRBJ2-7|14|-|TRBD1
CASSSWGTGDEQYF
TGCGCCAGCAGCTCCTGGGGGACAGGGGACGAGCAGTACTTC
>TRBV28|TRBJ2-3|15|-|TRBD2
CASSLTSGGTDTQYF
TGTGCCAGCAGTCTGACTAGCGGGGGCACAGATACGCAGTATTTT
>TRBV7-2|TRBJ2-1|15|-|TRBD1
CASSLWQGARNEQFF
TGTGCCAGCAGCCTCTGGCAGGGGGCGCGTAATGAGCAGTTCTTC
>TRBV7-8|TRBJ2-3|16|-|TRBD2
CASSLRASGSPDTQYF
TGTGCCAGCAGCTTACGGGCTAGCGGGAGCCCCGATACGCAGTATTTT
>TRBV11-2|TRBJ2-5|16|-|TRBD2
CASSLVAGGSIETQYF
TGTGCCAGCAGCTTAGTAGCGGGCGGGAGTATTGAGACCCAGTACTTC
>TRBV5-4|TRBJ2-1|14|-|-
CASSLGQITPLQFF
TGTGCCAGCAGCTTGGGACAGATCACCCCCTTGCAGTTCTTC
>TRBV3-1/TRBV3-2|TRBJ2-1|14|-|TRBD1
CASAGQGSYNEQFF
TGTGCGAGCGCGGGACAGGGCTCCTACAATGAGCAGTTCTTC
>TRBV28|TRBJ1-6|15|-|TRBD1
CASSTTGQGNSPLHF
TGTGCCAGCAGTACCACCGGACAGGGCAATTCACCCCTCCACTTT
>TRBV3-1/TRBV3-2|TRBJ2-3|18|-|TRBD2
CASSQGESEGGPLDTQYF
TGTGCCAGCAGCCAAGGGGAGTCGGAGGGAGGGCCGTTAGATACGCAGTATTTT
>TRBV28|TRBJ2-3|15|-|-
CASSQPGLHTDTQYF
TGTGCCAGCAGTCAACCGGGACTTCACACAGATACGCAGTATTTT
>TRBV5-5|TRBJ2-7|14|-|-
CASSLAQGGREQYF
TGTGCCAGCAGCTTAGCACAGGGAGGGCGCGAGCAGTACTTC
>TRBV27|TRBJ2-5|14|-|TRBD1
CASRLTGIGETQYF
TGTGCCAGCAGGCTGACAGGGATCGGAGAGACCCAGTACTTC
>TRBV5-4|TRBJ1-1|13|-|-
CASSPPTGTEAFF
TGTGCCAGCAGCCCACCAACCGGGACAGAAGCTTTCTTT
>TRBV24-1|TRBJ2-7|14|once|TRBD2
CARSQGLAGREQYF
TGTGCCAGATCCCAGGGCCTAGCGGGAAGGGAGCAGTACTTC
>TRBV7-2|TRBJ2-5|15|once|-
CASSLVGGSGETQYF
TGTGCCAGCAGCTTAGTGGGGGGATCAGGAGAGACCCAGTACTTC
>TRBV24-1|TRBJ2-3|13|once|-
CATSDPYQDTQYF
TGTGCCACCAGTGACCCCTATCAAGATACGCAGTATTTT
>TRBV7-2|TRBJ2-5|12|few|-
CASSLARETQYF
TGTGCCAGCAGTCTAGCTCGGGAGACCCAGTACTTC
>TRBV3-1/TRBV3-2|TRBJ1-5|13|-|-
CASSQDRGQPQHF
TGTGCCAGCAGCCAAGATCGGGGTCAGCCCCAGCATTTT
>TRBV19|TRBJ1-2|14|-|TRBD1
CASRLRTGDNGYTF
TGTGCCAGCAGACTGCGGACAGGGGATAATGGCTACACCTTC
>TRBV7-2|TRBJ2-2|13|-|-
CASSLAIVGELFF
TGTGCCAGCAGCTTAGCGATAGTCGGGGAGCTGTTTTTT
>TRBV7-9|TRBJ1-6|12|-|-
CASSLGPSPLHF
TGTGCCAGCAGCTTAGGGCCTTCACCCCTCCACTTT
>TRBV7-2|TRBJ2-3|13|-|-
CASSLAGGDTQYF
TGTGCCAGCAGCTTAGCAGGCGGAGATACGCAGTATTTT
>TRBV2|TRBJ1-4|15|-|-
CASKTQAPTNEKLFF
TGTGCCAGCAAAACTCAAGCCCCAACTAATGAAAAACTGTTTTTT
>TRBV7-2|TRBJ2-3|15|once|-
CASSFSGLSTDTQYF
TGTGCCAGCAGCTTTAGCGGCCTTAGCACAGATACGCAGTATTTT
>TRBV28|TRBJ1-4|14|-|-
CASSLRVQNEKLFF
TGTGCCAGCAGCCTCCGGGTCCAAAATGAAAAACTGTTTTTT
>TRBV7-3|TRBJ1-6|14|few|-
CASSLQKYNSPLHF
TGTGCCAGCAGCTTACAGAAGTATAATTCACCCCTCCACTTT
>TRBV6-6|TRBJ2-7|18|-|TRBD2
CASSRTSGSKGGSYEQYF
TGTGCCAGCAGTCGGACTAGCGGGAGTAAAGGTGGATCCTACGAGCAGTACTTC
>TRBV7-8|TRBJ2-3|15|-|TRBD1
CASSLEGTGRDTQYF
TGTGCCAGCAGCTTAGAGGGGACAGGGCGGGATACGCAGTATTTT
>TRBV30|TRBJ1-5|15|-|TRBD1
CAWMDRDSPNQPQHF
TGTGCCTGGATGGACAGGGATAGTCCCAATCAGCCCCAGCATTTT
>TRBV9|TRBJ2-3|16|once|TRBD1
CASSMGQGLGTDTQYF
TGTGCCAGCAGCATGGGACAGGGACTTGGCACAGATACGCAGTATTTT
>TRBV9|TRBJ2-7|13|-|TRBD1
CASSGQGGYEQYF
TGTGCCAGCAGCGGACAGGGGGGCTACGAGCAGTACTTC
>TRBV11-2|TRBJ2-2|15|once|-
CASSFASAPTGELFF
TGTGCCAGCAGCTTCGCTAGCGCTCCGACCGGGGAGCTGTTTTTT
>TRBV18|TRBJ2-7|15|-|-
CASSPEGGGAYEQYF
TGTGCCAGCTCACCAGAAGGTGGCGGCGCCTACGAGCAGTACTTC
>TRBV6-6|TRBJ2-7|15|-|-
CASTRAGETVYEQYF
TGTGCCAGCACCCGAGCAGGGGAGACCGTCTACGAGCAGTACTTC
>TRBV7-8|TRBJ1-5|13|-|-
CASSITGHQPQHF
TGTGCCAGCAGCATTACAGGACATCAGCCCCAGCATTTT
>TRBV27|TRBJ2-1|15|once|TRBD1
CASSYVTGAYNEQFF
TGTGCCAGCAGTTATGTGACAGGGGCTTACAATGAGCAGTTCTTC
>TRBV7-2|TRBJ1-5|16|-|-
CASTLGGGYSNQPQHF
TGTGCCAGCACCCTTGGGGGGGGGTATAGCAATCAGCCCCAGCATTTT
>TRBV6-5|TRBJ1-1|14|-|-
CASSPKYRRGEAFF
TGTGCCAGCAGTCCCAAATATCGGCGGGGTGAAGCTTTCTTT
>TRBV19|TRBJ2-1|20|-|TRBD1
CASSLRRGQGSLSPYNEQFF
TGTGCCAGTAGTTTGAGAAGGGGACAGGGGTCCCTCTCGCCCTACAATGAGCAGTTCTTC
>TRBV4-2|TRBJ1-5|15|once|TRBD1
CASSQGDRGGQPQHF
TGTGCCAGCAGCCAGGGCGACAGGGGAGGACAGCCCCAGCATTTT
>TRBV28|TRBJ2-7|13|-|-
CAHKAGSSYEQYF
TGTGCCCATAAGGCGGGGAGCTCCTACGAGCAGTACTTC
>TRBV4-3|TRBJ1-2|16|once|-
CASSQEYTRGGSGYTF
TGCGCCAGCAGCCAAGAATACACTCGTGGAGGGAGTGGCTACACCTTC